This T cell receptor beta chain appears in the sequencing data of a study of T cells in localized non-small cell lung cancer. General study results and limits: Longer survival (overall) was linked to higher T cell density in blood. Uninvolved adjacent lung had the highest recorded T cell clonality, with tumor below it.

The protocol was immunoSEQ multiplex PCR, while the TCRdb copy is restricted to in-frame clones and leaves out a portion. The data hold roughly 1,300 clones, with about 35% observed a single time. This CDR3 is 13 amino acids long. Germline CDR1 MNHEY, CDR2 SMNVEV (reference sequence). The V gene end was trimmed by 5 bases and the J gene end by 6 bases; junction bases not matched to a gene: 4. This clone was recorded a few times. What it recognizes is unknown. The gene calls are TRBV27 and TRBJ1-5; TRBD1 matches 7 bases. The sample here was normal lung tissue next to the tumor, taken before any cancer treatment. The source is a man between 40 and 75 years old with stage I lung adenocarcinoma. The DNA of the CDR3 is TGTGCCAGCAGTATTCGACAGGGTCAGCCCCAGCATTTT. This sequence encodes CASSIRQGQPQHF.